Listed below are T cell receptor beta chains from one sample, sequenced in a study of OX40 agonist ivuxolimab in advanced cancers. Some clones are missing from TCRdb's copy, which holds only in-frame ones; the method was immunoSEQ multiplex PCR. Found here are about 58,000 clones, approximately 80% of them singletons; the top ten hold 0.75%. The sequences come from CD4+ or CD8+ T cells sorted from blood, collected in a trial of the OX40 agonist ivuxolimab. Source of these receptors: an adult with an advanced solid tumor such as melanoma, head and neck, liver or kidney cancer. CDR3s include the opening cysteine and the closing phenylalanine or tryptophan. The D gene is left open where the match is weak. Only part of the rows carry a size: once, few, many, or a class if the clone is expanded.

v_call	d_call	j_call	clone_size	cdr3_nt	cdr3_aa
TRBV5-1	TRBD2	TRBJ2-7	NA	TGCGCCAGCAGCCCAAGCGGGGGGCCAGGCCCCTACGAGCAGTACTTC	CASSPSGGPGPYEQYF
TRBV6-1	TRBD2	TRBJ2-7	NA	TGTGCCAGCAGTGAAGGGGTAGCGGGGGCACCCTACGAGCAGTACTTC	CASSEGVAGAPYEQYF
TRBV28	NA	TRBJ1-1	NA	TGTGCCAGCAGTCCACCGAACACTGAAGCTTTCTTT	CASSPPNTEAFF
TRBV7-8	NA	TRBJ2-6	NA	TGTGCCAGCAGCTTAGAAGGTTCTGGGGCCAACGTCCTGACTTTC	CASSLEGSGANVLTF
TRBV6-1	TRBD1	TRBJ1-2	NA	TGTGCCAGCAGTAGTGTCGGACAGGGCGGCTATGGCTACACCTTC	CASSSVGQGGYGYTF
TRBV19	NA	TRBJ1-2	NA	TGTGCCAGTAGTCATGGACAGTTTAACTATGGCTACACCTTC	CASSHGQFNYGYTF
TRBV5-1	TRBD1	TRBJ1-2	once	TGCGCCAGCAGCCAGTGGACAGGGGAGTATGGCTACACCTTC	CASSQWTGEYGYTF
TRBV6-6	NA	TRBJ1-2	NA	TGTGCCAGCAGGGTCTCGAACGTCGGCTACACCTTC	CASRVSNVGYTF
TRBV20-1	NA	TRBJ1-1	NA	TGCAGTGCTAGAGCAGGCCAAGCCACTCACTTT	CSARAGQATHF
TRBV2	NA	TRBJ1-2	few	TGTGCCAGCAGTGAAGAGTCAGTCATTAACTATGGCTACACCTTC	CASSEESVINYGYTF
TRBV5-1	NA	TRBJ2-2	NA	TGCGCCAGCAGTATTACGAACACCGGGGAGCTGTTTTTT	CASSITNTGELFF
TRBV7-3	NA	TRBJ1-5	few	TGTGCCAGCAGCTTGGGGAGGGGGAATCAGCCCCAGCATTTT	CASSLGRGNQPQHF
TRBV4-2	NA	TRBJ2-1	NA	TGTGCCAGCACCAGAGAATCAGTTTTTAGCTCCTACAATGAGCAGTTCTTC	CASTRESVFSSYNEQFF
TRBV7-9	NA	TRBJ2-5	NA	TGTGCCAGCAGCCCAGTTTCCCATGGGGCAGAGACCCAGTACTTC	CASSPVSHGAETQYF
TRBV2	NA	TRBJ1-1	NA	TGTGCCAGCAGTGAATCTAGACGGTTGAACACTGAAGCTTTCTTT	CASSESRRLNTEAFF
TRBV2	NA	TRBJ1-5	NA	TGTGCCAGCAGTGAACTGGGTAATCAGCCCCAGCATTTT	CASSELGNQPQHF
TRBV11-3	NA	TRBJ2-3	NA	TGTGCCAGCAGCCCCCAGTCGGGAAATACGCAGTATTTT	CASSPQSGNTQYF
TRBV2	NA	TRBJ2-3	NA	TGTGCCAGCAGTTCAGGCTGGGATACGCAGTATTTT	CASSSGWDTQYF
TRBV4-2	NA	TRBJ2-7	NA	TGTGCCAGCAGCCAAGATCCCAGATCCTACGAGCAGTACTTC	CASSQDPRSYEQYF
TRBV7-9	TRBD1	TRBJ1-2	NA	TGTGCCAGCAGCTTGGACAGGGTCAACTATGGCTACACCTTC	CASSLDRVNYGYTF
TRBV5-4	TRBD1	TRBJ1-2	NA	TGTGCCAGCAGCCTGGGGGGGGGACAGAGTAACTATGGCTACACCTTC	CASSLGGGQSNYGYTF
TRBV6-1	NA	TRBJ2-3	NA	TGTGCCAGCAGTGATTCGGCGGGGGCTAGCACAGATACGCAGTATTTT	CASSDSAGASTDTQYF
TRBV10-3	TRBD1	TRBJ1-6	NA	TGTGCCATCAATACAGGGGGCCTTCACCAATCACCCCTCCACTTT	CAINTGGLHQSPLHF
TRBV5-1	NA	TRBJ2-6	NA	TGCGCCAGCAGCTTGGGGGGCCTAGGCCGCTCTGGGGCCAACGTCCTGACTTTC	CASSLGGLGRSGANVLTF
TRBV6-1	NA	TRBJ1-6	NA	TGTGCCAGCAGTCGGGAGGGGACCCTCCACTTT	CASSREGTLHF
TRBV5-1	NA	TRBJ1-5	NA	TGCGCCAGCAGCTTGGCCGGGGGGAATCAGCCCCAGCATTTT	CASSLAGGNQPQHF
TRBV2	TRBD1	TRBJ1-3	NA	TGTGCCAGCAGGACAGGACAGGGAGCGTACACCATATATTTT	CASRTGQGAYTIYF
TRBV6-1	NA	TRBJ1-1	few	TGTGCCAGCAGTGTGAACCCCCTGAACACTGAAGCTTTCTTT	CASSVNPLNTEAFF
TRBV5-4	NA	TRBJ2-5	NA	TGTGCCAGCAGCTTGGGCAGGGCGGGTGAGACCCAGTACTTC	CASSLGRAGETQYF
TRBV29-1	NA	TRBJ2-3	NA	TGCAGCGTGGTTGAAGATCTGGGCACAGATACGCAGTATTTT	CSVVEDLGTDTQYF
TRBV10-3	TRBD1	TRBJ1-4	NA	TGTGCCATCGGGTCAGGGGGCGCCGATGAAAAACTGTTTTTT	CAIGSGGADEKLFF
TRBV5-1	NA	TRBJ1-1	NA	TGCGCCAGCAGCCCAGGACGGAGCGACACTGAAGCTTTCTTT	CASSPGRSDTEAFF
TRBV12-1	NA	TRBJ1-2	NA	TGTGCCAGCAGCTCTGACAGGGTGGCGGGCTATGGCTACACCTTC	CASSSDRVAGYGYTF
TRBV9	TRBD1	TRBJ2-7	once	TGTGCCAGCATAACGGGGTACAGGGGCGAGCAGTACTTC	CASITGYRGEQYF
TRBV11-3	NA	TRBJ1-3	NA	TGTGCCAGCAGCCGTCGAAACACCATATATTTT	CASSRRNTIYF
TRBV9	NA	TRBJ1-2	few	TGTGCCAGCAGGGGTAACTGGGAAGGGGACTATGGCTACACCTTC	CASRGNWEGDYGYTF
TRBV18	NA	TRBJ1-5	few	TGTGCCAGCTCACCGCAGGGCGGCGTTCAGCCCCAGCATTTT	CASSPQGGVQPQHF
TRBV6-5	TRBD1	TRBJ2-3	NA	TGTGCCAGCAGGGGACAGGGCCCAGATACGCAGTATTTT	CASRGQGPDTQYF
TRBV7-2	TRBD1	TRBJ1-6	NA	TGTGCCAGCAGCTTAGATGTAGGGACAGGGTTGGTTCCCCTCCACTTT	CASSLDVGTGLVPLHF
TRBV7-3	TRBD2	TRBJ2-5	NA	TGTGCCAGCAGCTTAAAGGCTAGCGGGGCGGAGACCCAGTACTTC	CASSLKASGAETQYF